The present entry profiles one T cell receptor beta chain with its context. The data belong to a study of control samples from healthy donors and cancer patients. Libraries were prepared by immunoSEQ multiplex PCR; TCRdb keeps only in-frame clonotypes and omits some of them. The sample includes 120,000 or so clones, 80% to 90% of them seen just once. The CDR3 is made up of 15 amino acids. V dropped 0 bases and J dropped 3 bases, with 8 bases sitting between them. CDR1 is KGHSH and CDR2 is LQKENI in the germline V gene. This TCR came from a man aged 50 or older in good health. Input material: blood. This chain connects TRBV18 to TRBJ1-4; D is unresolved. CDR3 in DNA: TGTGCCAGCTCACCACCGGGAGCTTCTAATGAAAAACTGTTTTTT. Translated, it gives CASSPPGASNEKLFF.